This section outlines one T cell receptor (beta chain) sequence together with its context. Antigen: not known. V dropped 1 base and J dropped 5 bases, with 11 bases sitting between them. The CDR3 is 14 amino acids. Germline V gene data show CDR1 as SGDLS and CDR2 as YYNGEE. Prepared TCR beta cDNA libraries contained unique molecular identifiers. T cells, about 0.95 to 10 million of them, yielded about 500,000 cDNA molecules. TCRdb reprocessed the PCR reads via MiXCR and lists one record per CDR3 protein. The sample includes 650,000 to 850,000 distinct CDR3 sequences, approximately 57% of them seen just once. This sample is part of a study of post-analysis software for immune sequencing data. Study-wide results and limits: Patients showed TRBV5-6, TRBV5-1 and TRBV20-1 among five TRBV segments more frequent than in controls. Samples sharing a preparation batch grouped tightly together when assessed by F measure. Compared with controls, patients showed significantly lower normalized Chao1 diversity.

Material: blood. The gene calls are TRBV9 and TRBJ2-3, with D perhaps matching TRBD2 (6 bases). The clonotype comes from a girl aged 10 to 17 with multiple sclerosis. The CDR3 loop reads CASSVTAGLDTQYF. The CDR3 coding sequence is TGTGCCAGCAGCGTAACAGCGGGCCTAGATACGCAGTATTTT.